The rows below give T cell receptor beta chains drawn from one sample of a study of blood T cell repertoires in COVID-19. Sequencing was performed with immunoSEQ multiplex PCR; in TCRdb, only in-frame clones are kept and a portion is missing. There are 200,000 to 250,000 clones in the sample; 80% to 95% occur only once, and more than 0.7% lies in the top ten. Sequencing was done on a sample of peripheral blood. The receptors stem from a man aged 55 to 69 with COVID-19, enrolled during active disease. Each CDR3 is given with its conserved first and last residue. A D gene is named only where the DNA matches it firmly. Clone size is not always given. Where it is, it says once, few, many or a class for expanded clones.

J gene | D gene | clone size | V gene | CDR3 protein | CDR3 DNA
TRBJ1-1 | - | - | TRBV7-9 | CASSLKASNTEAFF | TGTGCCAGCAGCTTAAAAGCTTCCAACACTGAAGCTTTCTTT
TRBJ2-7 | - | - | TRBV3-1/TRBV3-2 | CASSQDNGGTSYEQYF | TGTGCCAGCAGCCAAGATAACGGCGGGACCTCCTACGAGCAGTACTTC
TRBJ2-7 | - | - | TRBV5-1 | CASSLEQGGYEQYF | TGCGCCAGCAGCTTGGAACAGGGAGGGTACGAGCAGTACTTC
TRBJ2-5 | TRBD1 | - | TRBV3-1/TRBV3-2 | CASSQDRGMGQETQYF | TGTGCCAGCAGCCAAGACAGGGGGATGGGGCAAGAGACCCAGTACTTC
TRBJ1-2 | - | - | TRBV18 | CASSPGGGDYGYTF | TGTGCCAGCTCACCCGGCGGAGGGGACTATGGCTACACCTTC
TRBJ2-1 | - | - | TRBV11-2 | CASSLDQGLYNEQFF | TGTGCCAGCAGCTTAGATCAGGGCCTCTACAATGAGCAGTTCTTC
TRBJ1-1 | - | - | TRBV7-3 | CASSLISTAEAFF | TGTGCCAGCAGCTTAATATCCACGGCTGAAGCTTTCTTT
TRBJ2-1 | TRBD2 | - | TRBV7-9 | CASSERGGPNEQFF | TGTGCCAGTTCGGAGCGGGGTGGGCCCAATGAGCAGTTCTTC
TRBJ2-1 | - | - | TRBV6-2/TRBV6-3 | CASSYILGGRGYNEQFF | TGTGCCAGCAGTTACATCCTCGGTGGGCGGGGTTACAATGAGCAGTTCTTC
TRBJ1-1 | - | - | TRBV18 | CASSLQGGNTEAFF | TGTGCCAGCTCACTGCAGGGTGGGAACACTGAAGCTTTCTTT
TRBJ1-1 | - | - | TRBV14 | CASRAGGKGRVMNTEAFF | TGTGCCAGCAGGGCGGGAGGGAAGGGACGGGTAATGAACACTGAAGCTTTCTTT
TRBJ2-1 | - | few | TRBV5-1 | CASSLATRRGRRGSDEQFF | TGCGCCAGCAGCTTGGCCACGAGGCGGGGCCGACGGGGTTCGGATGAGCAGTTCTTC
TRBJ1-6 | - | - | TRBV21-1 | CASSKADRGPNSPLHF | TGTGCCAGCAGCAAAGCGGACAGGGGACCTAATTCACCCCTCCACTTT
TRBJ2-1 | TRBD2 | once | TRBV14 | CASSPLRGGNEQFF | TGTGCCAGCAGCCCGCTACGGGGGGGCAATGAGCAGTTCTTC
TRBJ1-1 | TRBD1 | - | TRBV18 | CASSTQGASTEAFF | TGTGCCAGCTCGACTCAGGGGGCGAGCACTGAAGCTTTCTTT